A single sample gave rise to the 25 T cell receptor beta chains below, sequenced in a study of breast tumors, draining lymph nodes, adjacent tissues (dated by TCRdb to the mid-2010s). The library was prepared using multiplex PCR. Sequencing relied on an Illumina HiSeq 2000. The raw public data were reprocessed by TCRdb itself: fastp quality trimming at Q25, MiXCR clonotype calling, in-frame beta chains only. Entries that share a CDR3 protein sequence are merged under the most common genes and DNA. The sample includes approximately 12,000 distinct CDR3 sequences, with 35% to 40% observed a single time. The top ten constitute just over 14% of the sample. Input material: breast tumor tissue. Receptor source: a female donor with breast cancer. Some clones in this sample may be carry-over from other donors' samples.

V is TRBV20-1 and J is TRBJ1-2; the D gene is possibly TRBD1 (6 bases). This CDR3 comprises 16 residues. Trimming took 8 bases from V and 2 from J, leaving 24 bases between them. Germline values: CDR1 DFQATT, CDR2 SNEGSKA (reference sequence). Here the CDR3 DNA reads TGCAGTCCGGACTTTAGGACAGTTCTGGGGAACTATGGCTACACCTTC. It yields the protein CSPDFRTVLGNYGYTF.

The gene calls are TRBV20-1 and TRBJ1-6; tentative D call: TRBD1 (5 bases). Germline V CDR1 and CDR2: DFQATT, SNEGSKA (reference sequence). Trimming stripped 0 bases from V and 5 bases from J, with 14 bases between. The CDR3 contains 16 residues. Here the CDR3 DNA reads TGCAGTGCTAGAGATCCGCGGACATGGGATAATTCACCCCTCCACTTT. Amino acid sequence: CSARDPRTWDNSPLHF.

The chain combines TRBV20-1 with TRBJ2-1; 11 bases align to TRBD2. The CDR3 runs to 13 residues. Germline-derived CDR1 and CDR2 are DFQATT and SNEGSKA (reference sequence). J gave up 7 bases and V 6 bases, and 5 bases lay outside the gene matches. In DNA form, the CDR3 reads TGCAGTGCAGCCCCTAGCGGGAGGAATGAGCAGTTCTTC. Its protein is CSAAPSGRNEQFF.

This clonotype was found many times. This chain uses TRBV6-4 with TRBJ2-6; TRBD1 is a possible D gene (5 bases). Germline-derived CDR1 and CDR2 are MRHNA and SNTAGT. CDR3 size: 15 residues. Trimming cost V 6 bases and J 1 base, with 10 bases left between them. In nucleotides, the CDR3 is TGTGCCAGCAGCCCCGACAGATCTGGGGCCAACGTCCTGACTTTC. It is translated as CASSPDRSGANVLTF.

This clonotype came up once. This rearrangement joins TRBV2 to TRBJ2-7; 10 nucleotides align to TRBD2. Germline V lookup: CDR1 SNHLY, CDR2 FYNNEI. Trimming cost V 3 bases and J 10 bases; bases outside gene matches: 6. This CDR3 region has 13 residues. CDR3 region: CASSEVAGGDQYF. The CDR3 nucleotides read TGTGCCAGCAGTGAGGTAGCGGGGGGCGACCAGTACTTC.

Within the sample, this clonotype is medium-sized. This chain links TRBV4-1 with TRBJ2-7; D call uncertain. V was clipped by 3 bases and J by 1 base, with 7 bases between them. In germline, CDR1 is MGHRA, CDR2 YSYEKL. The CDR3 has 13 amino acids. The CDR3 bases are TGCGCCAGCAGCCATGACAAATCCTACGAGCAGTACTTC. This encodes CASSHDKSYEQYF.

The CDR3 bases are TGTGCCAGCAGCTTAGGGGGGACAGGGTATGCCTACGAGCAGTACTTC. The encoded protein is CASSLGGTGYAYEQYF. This chain uses TRBV3-1 with TRBJ2-7, with 9 bases lining up with TRBD1. J lost 2 bases, V lost 5 bases, and 10 bases had no gene match. The germline gives CDR1 LGHDT, CDR2 YNNKEL (reference sequence). This CDR3 is built from 16 residues.

This clonotype was recorded many times. CDR3 coding DNA: TGTGCCAGCAGTTACCGACACACAGTTTTCCAAGAGACCCAGTACTTC. Translating it yields CASSYRHTVFQETQYF. The V and J genes are TRBV6-5 and TRBJ2-5; no clear D. Trimming took off 2 bases at V and 1 base at J, with 14 bases between the two ends. The CDR3 totals 16 residues. Germline V gene data show CDR1 as MNHEY and CDR2 as SVGAGI.

This clonotype was detected ten times or more. The J gene is TRBJ1-2, the V gene TRBV6-2 or TRBV6-3; possible D gene TRBD1, 6 bases. This CDR3 comprises 12 residues. V shed 6 bases and J shed 8 bases, with 13 bases lying between them. Germline V gene data show CDR1 as MNHEY and CDR2 as SVGEGT. CDR3 coding DNA: TGTGCCAGCAGAACAGGGAGTCACGGCTACACCTTC. Its protein is CASRTGSHGYTF.

The chain couples TRBV20-1 to TRBJ2-7, with 11 positions matching TRBD2. Per germline, CDR1 DFQATT and CDR2 SNEGSKA (reference sequence). The CDR3 totals 15 residues. V gave up 6 bases and J gave up 3 bases; unmatched junction bases: 10. The CDR3 sequence is CSAIPLLAGDYEQYF. CDR3 sequence (DNA): TGCAGTGCCATACCCCTACTAGCGGGAGACTACGAGCAGTACTTC.

By share, this clonotype ranks as medium-sized. This chain connects TRBV5-1 to TRBJ1-2; D gene ambiguous. Germline V gene sequence: CDR1 SGHRS, CDR2 YFSETQ. Trimming shortened V by 4 bases and J by 7 bases, and 20 bases separated the two germline ends. The CDR3 loop spans 15 amino acids. CDR3 sequence: CASSASGRGRGGYTF. CDR3 sequence (DNA): TGCGCCAGCAGCGCTTCGGGCCGTGGGCGAGGTGGCTACACCTTC.

This clonotype was seen just once. The chain joins TRBV19 to TRBJ1-5; 10 bases agree with TRBD1. The CDR3 is 16 residues long. Trimming removed 4 bases from V and 3 bases from J; junction bases left unmatched: 6. Germline loops: CDR1 LNHDA, CDR2 SQIVND (reference sequence). The CDR3 is CASSTPTGGVNQPQHF. CDR3 nucleotide sequence: TGTGCCAGTAGTACCCCGACAGGGGGCGTCAATCAGCCCCAGCATTTT.

About this clonotype: Relative to the germline gene, one junction end is altered; a read error may explain this. The rearrangement joins TRBV19 to TRBJ2-7; D may correspond to TRBD1 or TRBD2 (6 bases each). The CDR3 sequence is 12 residues long. CDR1 and CDR2 from the germline V gene are LNHDA and SQIVND (reference sequence). In nucleotides, the CDR3 is TGTGCGAGTACGGGGGCAGCCTACGAGCAGTACTTC. This sequence encodes CASTGAAYEQYF.

This chain joins TRBV6-5 and TRBJ1-1; D is possibly TRBD1 (6 bases). Germline V lookup: CDR1 MNHEY, CDR2 SVGAGI. V lost 5 bases and J 8 bases, leaving 12 bases between the germline ends. The CDR3 totals 12 residues. CDR3 nucleotides: TGTGCCAGCAGTAAGCTCGGACAGGAAGCTTTCTTT. This translates into CASSKLGQEAFF.

This clonotype ranks as medium-sized. This rearrangement joins TRBV29-1 to TRBJ2-1; D tentatively reads TRBD1 or TRBD2 (6 bases each). Germline V gene data show CDR1 as SQVTM and CDR2 as ANQGSEA. V lost 1 base, J lost 3 bases, and 13 bases lay in between. The CDR3 is 15 amino acids. The CDR3 region has the DNA TGCAGCGTTGAAGTTCGGGGGCCGGACTACAATGAGCAGTTCTTC. Its translation is CSVEVRGPDYNEQFF.

The chain links TRBV5-5 to TRBJ2-7; D gene ambiguous. Trimming took 7 bases from V and 0 from J, leaving 17 bases between them. In germline, CDR1 is SGHKS, CDR2 YYEKEE (reference sequence). The CDR3 extends over 15 amino acids. In DNA form, the CDR3 reads TGTGCCAGCCAGCAGTGGAGCCCCAGCTCCTACGAGCAGTACTTC. As protein: CASQQWSPSSYEQYF.

The chain combines TRBV7-9 with TRBJ1-1; 7 bases map to TRBD1. V shed 6 bases, J shed 5 bases, and the junction held 12 bases outside the gene matches. Germline V gene sequence: CDR1 SEHNR, CDR2 FQNEAQ (reference sequence). The CDR3 contains 15 residues. CDR3 protein: CASRRQGTGRTEAFF. For the CDR3, the DNA is TGTGCCAGCAGGCGACAGGGAACAGGACGGACTGAAGCTTTCTTT.

In its sample, this clonotype was seen many times. The rearrangement uses TRBV3-1 and TRBJ2-7, with D uncertain. The CDR3 length is 15 residues. Germline CDR1 reads LGHDT; CDR2 reads YNNKEL (reference sequence). The ends were cut back, 0 bases at V and 1 base at J, with 10 bases in the middle. As DNA, the CDR3 is TGTGCCAGCAGCCAAGAGGTGGGAATGTCCTACGAGCAGTACTTC. Residues: CASSQEVGMSYEQYF.

The chain has TRBV11-2 and TRBJ2-1; 14 bases map to TRBD2. The V gene's germline CDR1 is SGHAT and CDR2 FQNNGV. Germline trimming cut 1 base from V and 8 bases from J; bases unmatched to any gene: 7. This CDR3 has 17 residues. CDR3 sequence reads: CASSLVGTSGGRDEQFF. The CDR3 DNA follows: TGTGCCAGCAGCTTAGTTGGGACTAGCGGGGGCCGAGATGAGCAGTTCTTC.

This clonotype came up many times. J is TRBJ2-3 and V is TRBV20-1; TRBD1 aligns across 10 bases. The CDR3 runs to 15 residues. Germline trimming cut 7 bases from V and 4 bases from J; bases unmatched to any gene: 11. Germline V lookup: CDR1 DFQATT, CDR2 SNEGSKA (reference sequence). The CDR3: CSVGVRDRGSDTQYF. In DNA form, the CDR3 reads TGCAGTGTGGGGGTCAGGGACAGGGGTTCAGATACGCAGTATTTT.

This clonotype was seen many times. The chain uses TRBV20-1 and TRBJ2-3; D ambiguous. CDR1 and CDR2 from the germline V gene are DFQATT and SNEGSKA (reference sequence). V lost 6 bases and J 2 bases, leaving 9 bases between the germline ends. CDR3 length: 12 amino acids. The CDR3 is CSATPITDTQYF. CDR3 nucleotides: TGCAGTGCAACTCCGATCACAGATACGCAGTATTTT.

The chain carries TRBV20-1 and TRBJ2-5; either TRBD1 or TRBD2 may supply D (5 bases each). V dropped 1 base and J dropped 7 bases, with 16 bases sitting between them. The CDR3 consists of 14 residues. Germline lookup yields CDR1 DFQATT and CDR2 SNEGSKA (reference sequence). The CDR3 is CSARVTGPDGTQYF. In DNA form, the CDR3 reads TGCAGTGCTAGAGTTACGGGACCTGACGGGACCCAGTACTTC.

This chain links TRBV30 with TRBJ2-7; 7 bases fit TRBD1. The CDR3 spans 8 residues. V lost 7 bases to trimming and J lost 10 bases; unmatched junction nucleotides: 1. CDR1 is GTSNPN and CDR2 is SVGIG in the germline V gene (reference sequence). The CDR3 DNA reads TGTGCCTCAGGGGGACAGTACTTC. Translated, it gives CASGGQYF. Filled out from reference TRBV30 and TRBJ2-7, the complete variable domain reads SQTIHQWPATLVQPVGSPLSLECTVEGTSNPNLYWYRQAAGRGLQLLFYSVGIGQISSEVPQNLSASRPQDRQFILSSKKLLLSDSGFYLCASGGQYFGPGTRLTVT.

This clonotype was counted many times. The chain combines TRBV5-6 with TRBJ2-3; 9 bases align to TRBD2. CDR3 length: 15 amino acids. Germline lookup yields CDR1 SGHDT and CDR2 YYEEEE. The ends lost 2 bases at V and 0 bases at J; junction bases unmatched: 1. This chain's CDR3 is CASSFLAGSTDTQYF. CDR3 bases: TGTGCCAGCAGCTTTCTAGCGGGAAGCACAGATACGCAGTATTTT.

In this sample, this clonotype turned up many times. CDR3 sequence: CASSYSIRVLQETQYF. The DNA for the CDR3 is TGTGCCAGCAGTTACTCGATCAGGGTACTTCAAGAGACCCAGTACTTC. The rearrangement joins TRBV6-2 or TRBV6-3 to TRBJ2-5, with a tentative D call TRBD1 (5 bases). The CDR3 is made up of 16 amino acids. The germline V gene has CDR1 MNHEY and CDR2 SVGEGT. V was pared by 0 bases and J by 2 bases, with 13 bases between.